The rows below give T cell receptor beta chains drawn from one sample of a study of T cell clones after liver transplantation. TCRdb's table, derived via immunoSEQ multiplex PCR, lists solely in-frame clones and lacks some. Among under 150,000 clones, over 75% were seen once, and the ten largest hold 0.83%. Sequencing used CD4+ T cells from blood, obtained 12 months after liver transplant. These receptors all stem from a human patient who received a liver transplant. Some of the T cells might come from the graft donor. Both conserved end residues are part of each CDR3. The order of the fields is J gene, V gene, D gene, CDR3 DNA, CDR3 protein. A D gene is named only where the DNA matches it firmly.

TRBJ2-2,TRBV5-8,.,TGTGCCAGCAGGGCAGGGACACTCACCAACACCGGGGAGCTGTTTTTT,CASRAGTLTNTGELFF
TRBJ2-2,TRBV6-5,.,TGTGCCAGCAGTTACAGGGGAATGGCCGGGGAGCTGTTTTTT,CASSYRGMAGELFF
TRBJ2-1,TRBV5-1,.,TGCGCCAGCAGCTTGGAGCCTAGCGTAGGTGAGCAGTTCTTC,CASSLEPSVGEQFF
TRBJ2-7,TRBV19,.,TGTGCCAGTACCCGAGGACAAGACTACGAGCAGTACTTC,CASTRGQDYEQYF
TRBJ2-7,TRBV2,.,TGTGCCAGCAGTGTGGTTTCAGACTACGAGCAGTACTTC,CASSVVSDYEQYF
TRBJ2-7,TRBV2,TRBD2,TGTGCCAGCAGTGGTTTGACTAGCGGGAGTAACCTCTACGAGCAGTACTTC,CASSGLTSGSNLYEQYF
TRBJ1-1,TRBV28,.,TGTGCCAGCAGTGAGCCCGGGACCGCGAGTGAAGCTTTCTTT,CASSEPGTASEAFF
TRBJ1-1,TRBV7-3,.,TGTGCCAGCAGCTACTTGGGGGGGATGAACACTGAAGCTTTCTTT,CASSYLGGMNTEAFF
TRBJ2-7,TRBV6-1,TRBD2,TGTGCCAGCAGTGCACTAGCGGGAGAAGGCGAGCAGTACTTC,CASSALAGEGEQYF
TRBJ1-5,TRBV19,.,TGTGCCAGTAGTATAGGCGGGATCGCGCATCAGCCCCAGCATTTT,CASSIGGIAHQPQHF
TRBJ2-7,TRBV7-3,.,TGTGCCAGCAGCTTAAACCAGCCCGGGAGTTATGAGCAGTACTTC,CASSLNQPGSYEQYF
TRBJ2-1,TRBV4-3,.,TGCGCCAGCAAGAGGGATTTAAACTACAATGAGCAGTTCTTC,CASKRDLNYNEQFF
TRBJ1-2,TRBV4-2,.,TGTGCCAGCAGCCCCCGAGAGGGTGGATCTGGCTACACCTTC,CASSPREGGSGYTF
TRBJ2-7,TRBV9,TRBD1,TGTGCCAGCAGCGCGACAGGGAACTCCTACGAGCAGTACTTC,CASSATGNSYEQYF
TRBJ1-2,TRBV5-1,.,TGCGCCAGCAGCTTGGGGACGGGAGCCAGCTATGGCTACACCTTC,CASSLGTGASYGYTF